This T cell receptor (beta chain) comes out of a study of T-cell reconstitution after alpha-beta-depleted transplantation in children. Broader study findings: Expanded clones from the graft, numbering several hundred, reportedly supplied alpha-beta T cells about two months after transplant. The authors attributed T-cell counts and diversity one year after transplant mostly to newly produced T cells. Some patients owed their high day-60 TCRbeta diversity to surviving recipient T cells and thymic progenitors.

This clonotype was seen repeatedly, ten times or more. Its antigen is unidentified. Unique molecular identifiers were incorporated when the TCRbeta library was constructed. TCRdb reprocessed the PCR reads with MiXCR, giving one entry per CDR3 protein. The sample includes some 550,000 distinct CDR3 sequences, around 23% of them seen just once. V dropped 1 base and J dropped 6 bases, with 7 bases sitting between them. Per the germline V gene, CDR1 is DFQATT and CDR2 is SNEGSKA (reference sequence). The CDR3 consists of 12 residues. The rearrangement joins TRBV20-1 to TRBJ1-5, with D hard to call. This specimen consisted of PBMCs, mostly from graft donor cells, obtained 360 days after TCRalphabeta/CD19-depleted stem cell transplant. The receptor comes from a boy under two years old who had a stem cell transplant for acute myeloid leukemia, so the T cells may come from the graft donor. DNA for the CDR3: TGCAGTGCTAGAGGGGGTTTTCAGCCCCAGCATTTT. Its protein is CSARGGFQPQHF.